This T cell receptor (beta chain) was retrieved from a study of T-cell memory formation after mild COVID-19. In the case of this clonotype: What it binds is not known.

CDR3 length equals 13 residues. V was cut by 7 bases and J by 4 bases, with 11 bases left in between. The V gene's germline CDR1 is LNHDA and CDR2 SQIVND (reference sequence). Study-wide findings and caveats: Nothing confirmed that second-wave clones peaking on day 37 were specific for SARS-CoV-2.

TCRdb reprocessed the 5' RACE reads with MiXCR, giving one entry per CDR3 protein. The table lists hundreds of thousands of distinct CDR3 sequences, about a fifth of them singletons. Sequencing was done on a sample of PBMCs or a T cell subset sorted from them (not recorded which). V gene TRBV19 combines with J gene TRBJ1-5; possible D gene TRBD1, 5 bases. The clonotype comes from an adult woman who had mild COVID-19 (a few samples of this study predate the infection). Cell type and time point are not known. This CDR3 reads CASTLTENQPQHF. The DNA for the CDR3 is TGTGCCAGTACCTTGACAGAGAATCAGCCCCAGCATTTT. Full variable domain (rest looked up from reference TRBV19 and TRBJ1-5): DGGITQSPKYLFRKEGQNVTLSCEQNLNHDAMYWYRQDPGQGLRLIYYSQIVNDFQKGDIAEGYSVSREKKESFPLTVTSAQKNPTAFYLCASTLTENQPQHFGDGTRLSIL.